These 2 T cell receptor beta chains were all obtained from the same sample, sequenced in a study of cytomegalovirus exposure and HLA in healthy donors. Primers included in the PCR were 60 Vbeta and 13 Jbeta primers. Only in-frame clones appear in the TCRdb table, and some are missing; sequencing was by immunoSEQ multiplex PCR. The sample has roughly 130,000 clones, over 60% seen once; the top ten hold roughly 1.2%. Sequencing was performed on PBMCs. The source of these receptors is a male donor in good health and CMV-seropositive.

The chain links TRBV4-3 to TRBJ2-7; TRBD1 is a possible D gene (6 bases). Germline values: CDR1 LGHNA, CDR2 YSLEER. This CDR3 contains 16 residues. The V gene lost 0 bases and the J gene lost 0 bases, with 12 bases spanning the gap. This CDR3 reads CASSQDLGTRSYEQYF. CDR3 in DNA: TGCGCCAGCAGCCAAGATCTGGGGACACGCTCCTACGAGCAGTACTTC.

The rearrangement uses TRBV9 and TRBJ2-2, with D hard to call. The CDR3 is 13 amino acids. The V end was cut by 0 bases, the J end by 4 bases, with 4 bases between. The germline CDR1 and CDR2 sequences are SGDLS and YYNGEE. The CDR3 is CASSVAVTGELFF. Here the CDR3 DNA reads TGTGCCAGCAGCGTAGCGGTCACCGGGGAGCTGTTTTTT.